These 9 T cell receptor beta chains share one sample of origin, sequenced in a study of beta chain features in type 1 diabetes. Overall study findings and caveats: A moderate, significant TCRB CDR3 shortening appeared in type 1 diabetes across four CD4+ subsets.

Antigen specificity for these receptors is unknown. Of the isolated RNA, all was reverse transcribed, and so the sequenced material was expressed TCRB transcripts. Assay used: immunoSEQ multiplex PCR; TCRdb lists only in-frame clones, some missing. Found here are 300,000 to 350,000 clones, roughly 13% of them singletons; the top ten hold around 0.016%. The material sequenced was naive CD4+ T cells from blood. These receptors all come from a young woman with type 1 diabetes.

This clone was seen a handful of times. The J gene is TRBJ1-2, the V gene TRBV18; 9 nucleotides align to TRBD1. CDR1 is KGHSH and CDR2 is LQKENI in the germline V gene. V trimming: 5 bases; J trimming: 8 bases; junction bases outside the gene matches: 12. The CDR3 has 15 residues. DNA for the CDR3: TGTGCCAGCTCATCGACCGGGACAGGGTTGGAGGGCTACACCTTC. Amino acids: CASSSTGTGLEGYTF.

Only a few counts were recorded for this clone. This rearrangement joins TRBV25-1 to TRBJ1-5; 8 bases are shared with TRBD1. J gave up 6 bases and V 3 bases, and 4 bases lay outside the gene matches. Germline-derived CDR1 and CDR2 are MGHDK and SYGVNS. CDR3 size: 14 residues. The CDR3 is CASSDDRGFQPQHF. The CDR3 DNA follows: TGTGCCAGCAGTGATGACAGGGGATTTCAGCCCCAGCATTTT.

This clone occurred a few times. This chain joins TRBV20-1 and TRBJ1-4; D unresolved. Trimming pared 3 bases from V and 8 bases from J, leaving 4 bases between. CDR1 is DFQATT, CDR2 SNEGSKA, per germline (reference sequence). The CDR3 totals 10 residues. The CDR3 sequence: CSASGEKLFF. Here the CDR3 DNA reads TGCAGTGCTAGCGGGGAAAAACTGTTTTTT.

This clone showed up just a few times. The genes are TRBV5-1 and TRBJ2-7, with 8 bases matching TRBD2. Germline V gene sequence: CDR1 SGHRS, CDR2 YFSETQ. J lost 1 base, V lost 0 bases, and 6 bases had no gene match. This CDR3 comprises 16 residues. The CDR3 region is CASSLASTSASYEQYF. The CDR3, as DNA: TGCGCCAGCAGCTTGGCCTCGACTAGCGCATCCTACGAGCAGTACTTC.

This chain uses TRBV5-6 with TRBJ2-1, with 7 bases identical to TRBD2. Germline V gives CDR1 SGHDT, CDR2 YYEEEE. The CDR3 spans 16 residues. Losses at the gene ends were 4 bases for V and 5 bases for J; bases not matched to a gene: 12. The CDR3 reads CASSHDGASGDNEQFF. CDR3 DNA sequence: TGTGCCAGCAGCCACGACGGGGCTAGCGGCGACAATGAGCAGTTCTTC. The whole variable domain, filled in from reference TRBV5-6 and TRBJ2-1, reads DAGVTQSPTHLIKTRGQQVTLRCSPKSGHDTVSWYQQALGQGPQFIFQYYEEEERQRGNFPDRFSGHQFPNYSSELNVNALLLGDSALYLCASSHDGASGDNEQFFGPGTRLTVL.

This clone occurred a few times. This chain uses TRBV9 with TRBJ1-2; D gene ambiguous. Germline V lookup: CDR1 SGDLS, CDR2 YYNGEE. V was shortened by 3 bases and J by 4 bases, with 7 bases between the two germline ends. The CDR3 is made up of 12 amino acids. Here the CDR3 DNA reads TGTGCCAGCAGCGCTGGCGGCTATGGCTACACCTTC. Amino acids: CASSAGGYGYTF. The full variable domain, its missing parts supplied by reference TRBV9 and TRBJ1-2, is DSGVTQTPKHLITATGQRVTLRCSPRSGDLSVYWYQQSLDQGLQFLIQYYNGEERAKGNILERFSAQQFPDLHSELNLSSLELGDSALYFCASSAGGYGYTFGSGTRLTVV.

This sequence joins TRBV19 and TRBJ1-1; D unclear. CDR1 LNHDA and CDR2 SQIVND come from the germline V gene (reference sequence). V was shortened by 7 bases and J by 7 bases, with 16 bases between the two germline ends. The CDR3 extends over 13 amino acids. The CDR3, as DNA: TGTGCCAGTATGCAGGCCCCCATTAGTGAAGCTTTCTTT. Protein: CASMQAPISEAFF.

A remark on this clone: Other DNA sequences in this sample translate to the same CDR3. The V call is TRBV2, the J call TRBJ2-1; D remains ambiguous. Between the trimmed V and J ends, which lost 5 bases and 1 base, there was a span of 6 bases. Germline CDR1 SNHLY, CDR2 FYNNEI. This CDR3 comprises 13 residues. The CDR3 DNA reads TGTGCCAGCAGTACCGGGTCCTACAATGAGCAGTTCTTC. This sequence encodes CASSTGSYNEQFF.

The V call is TRBV4-1, the J call TRBJ2-2, with 9 bases aligning to TRBD1. V lost 2 bases and J lost 6; bases outside the gene matches: 4. The germline gives CDR1 MGHRA, CDR2 YSYEKL. The CDR3 runs to 15 residues. The CDR3: CASSQPGQGSGELFF. The CDR3 bases are TGCGCCAGCAGCCAACCGGGACAGGGTTCCGGGGAGCTGTTTTTT.